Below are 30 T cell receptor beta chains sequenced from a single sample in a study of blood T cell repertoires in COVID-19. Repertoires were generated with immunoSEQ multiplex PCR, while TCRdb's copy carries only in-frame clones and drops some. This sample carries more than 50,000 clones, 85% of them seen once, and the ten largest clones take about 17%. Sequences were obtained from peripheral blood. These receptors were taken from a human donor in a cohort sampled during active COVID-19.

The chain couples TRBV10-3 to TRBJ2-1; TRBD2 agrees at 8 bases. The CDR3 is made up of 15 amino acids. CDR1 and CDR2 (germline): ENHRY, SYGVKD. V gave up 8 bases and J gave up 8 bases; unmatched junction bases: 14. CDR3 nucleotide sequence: TGTGCCATCTCCATCCCGGGACTAGGAAAAGATGAGCAGTTCTTC. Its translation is CAISIPGLGKDEQFF.

Here the CDR3 reads CASSTSGLSVNTQYF. The CDR3 region has the DNA TGTGCCAGCAGTACATCGGGACTTAGCGTCAATACGCAGTATTTT. The chain uses TRBV27 and TRBJ2-3, with D perhaps matching TRBD2 (6 bases). V gave up 5 bases and J gave up 7 bases, with 19 bases separating them. CDR1 MNHEY and CDR2 SMNVEV come from the germline V gene (reference sequence). The CDR3 spans 15 residues.

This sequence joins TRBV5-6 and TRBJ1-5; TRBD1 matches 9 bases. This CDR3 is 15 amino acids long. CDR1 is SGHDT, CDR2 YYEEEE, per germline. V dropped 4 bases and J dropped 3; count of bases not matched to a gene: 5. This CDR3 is CASSLTGGYNQPQHF. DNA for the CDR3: TGTGCCAGCAGCCTTACAGGGGGCTACAATCAGCCCCAGCATTTT.

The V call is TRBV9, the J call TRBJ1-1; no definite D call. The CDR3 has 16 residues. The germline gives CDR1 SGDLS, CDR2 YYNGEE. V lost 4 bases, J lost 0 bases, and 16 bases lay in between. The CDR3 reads CASSPQVVPMNTEAFF. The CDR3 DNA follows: TGTGCCAGCAGCCCCCAGGTGGTACCTATGAACACTGAAGCTTTCTTT.

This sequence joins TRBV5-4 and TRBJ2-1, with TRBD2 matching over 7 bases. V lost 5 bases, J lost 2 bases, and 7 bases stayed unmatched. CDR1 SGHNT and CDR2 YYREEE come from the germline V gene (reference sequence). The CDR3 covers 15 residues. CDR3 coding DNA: TGTGCCAGCAGTTCTGGGCGGGGGACCTACAATGAGCAGTTCTTC. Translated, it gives CASSSGRGTYNEQFF. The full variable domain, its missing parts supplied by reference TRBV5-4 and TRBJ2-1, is ETGVTQSPTHLIKTRGQQVTLRCSSQSGHNTVSWYQQALGQGPQFIFQYYREEENGRGNFPPRFSGLQFPNYSSELNVNALELDDSALYLCASSSGRGTYNEQFFGPGTRLTVL.

In nucleotides, the CDR3 is TGTGCCAGCAGCCCACCTGTTCGCGGGTCTAGGCAGTTCTTC. As protein: CASSPPVRGSRQFF. The rearrangement uses TRBV7-2 and TRBJ2-1; maybe TRBD2 (5 bases). CDR1 and CDR2 from the germline V gene are SGHTA and FQGNSA. The CDR3 loop spans 14 amino acids. Deletions cut 5 bases from V and 12 bases from J, with 20 bases between.

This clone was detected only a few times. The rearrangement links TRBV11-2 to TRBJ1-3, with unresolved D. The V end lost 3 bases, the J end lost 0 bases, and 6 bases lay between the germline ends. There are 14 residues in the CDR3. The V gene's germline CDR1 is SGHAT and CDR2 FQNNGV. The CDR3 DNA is TGTGCCAGCAGCTTCAGAAACTCTGGAAACACCATATATTTT. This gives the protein CASSFRNSGNTIYF. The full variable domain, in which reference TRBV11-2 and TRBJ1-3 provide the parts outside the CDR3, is EAGVAQSPRYKIIEKRQSVAFWCNPISGHATLYWYQQILGQGPKLLIQFQNNGVVDDSQLPKDRFSAERLKGVDSTLKIQPAKLEDSAVYLCASSFRNSGNTIYFGEGSWLTVV.

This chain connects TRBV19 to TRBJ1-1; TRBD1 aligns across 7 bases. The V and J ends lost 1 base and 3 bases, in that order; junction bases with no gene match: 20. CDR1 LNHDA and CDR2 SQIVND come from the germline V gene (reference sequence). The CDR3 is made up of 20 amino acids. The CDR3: CASSIAPLKRGLLGYTEAFF. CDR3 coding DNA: TGTGCCAGTAGTATAGCCCCTCTGAAAAGGGGGCTGCTCGGGTACACTGAAGCTTTCTTT.

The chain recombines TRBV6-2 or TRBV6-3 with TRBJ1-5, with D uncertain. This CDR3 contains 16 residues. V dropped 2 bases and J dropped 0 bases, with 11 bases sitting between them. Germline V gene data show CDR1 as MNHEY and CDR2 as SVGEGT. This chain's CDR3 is CASSYGVGSSNQPQHF. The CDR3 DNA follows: TGTGCCAGCAGTTACGGGGTAGGGAGTAGCAATCAGCCCCAGCATTTT.

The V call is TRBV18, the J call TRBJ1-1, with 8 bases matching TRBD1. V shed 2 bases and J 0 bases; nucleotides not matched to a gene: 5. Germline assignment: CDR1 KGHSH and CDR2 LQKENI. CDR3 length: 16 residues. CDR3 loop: CASSPGTGKLNTEAFF. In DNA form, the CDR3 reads TGTGCCAGCTCACCAGGGACAGGAAAGTTGAACACTGAAGCTTTCTTT.

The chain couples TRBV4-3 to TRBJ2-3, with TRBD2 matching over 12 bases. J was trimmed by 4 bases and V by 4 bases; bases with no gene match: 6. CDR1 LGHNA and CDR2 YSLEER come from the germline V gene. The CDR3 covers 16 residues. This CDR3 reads CASSPTSGGGADTQYF. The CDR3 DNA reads TGCGCCAGCAGCCCGACTAGCGGGGGAGGGGCAGATACGCAGTATTTT.

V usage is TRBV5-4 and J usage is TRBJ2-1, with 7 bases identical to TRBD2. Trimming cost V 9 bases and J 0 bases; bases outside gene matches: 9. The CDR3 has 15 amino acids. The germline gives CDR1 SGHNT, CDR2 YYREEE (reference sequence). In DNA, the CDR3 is TGTGCCACCGATAGCGGGTTAAGCTCCTACAATGAGCAGTTCTTC. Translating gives CATDSGLSSYNEQFF.

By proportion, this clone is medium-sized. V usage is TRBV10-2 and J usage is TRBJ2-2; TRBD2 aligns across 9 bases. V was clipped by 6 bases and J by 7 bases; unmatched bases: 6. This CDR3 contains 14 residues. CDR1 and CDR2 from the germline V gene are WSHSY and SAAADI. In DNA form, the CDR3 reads TGCGCCAGCAGGGATAGCGGGGGCCTCGGGGAGCTGTTTTTT. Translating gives CASRDSGGLGELFF.

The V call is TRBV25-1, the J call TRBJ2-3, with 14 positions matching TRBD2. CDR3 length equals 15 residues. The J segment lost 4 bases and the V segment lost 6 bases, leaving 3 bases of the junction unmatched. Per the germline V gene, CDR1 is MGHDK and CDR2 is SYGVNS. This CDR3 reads CASRATSGGADTQYF. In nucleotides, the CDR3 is TGTGCCAGCAGGGCGACTAGCGGGGGGGCAGATACGCAGTATTTT.

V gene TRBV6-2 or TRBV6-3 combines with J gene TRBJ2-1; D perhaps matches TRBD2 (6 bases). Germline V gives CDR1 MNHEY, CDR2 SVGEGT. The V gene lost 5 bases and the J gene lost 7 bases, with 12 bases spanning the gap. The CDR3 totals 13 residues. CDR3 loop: CASSTYSGNEQFF. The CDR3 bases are TGTGCCAGCAGTACCTATAGCGGAAATGAGCAGTTCTTC.

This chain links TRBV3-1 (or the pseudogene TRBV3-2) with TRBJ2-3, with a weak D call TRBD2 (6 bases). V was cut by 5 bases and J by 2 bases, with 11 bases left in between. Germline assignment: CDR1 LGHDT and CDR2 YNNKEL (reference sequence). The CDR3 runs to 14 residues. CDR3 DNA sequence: TGTGCCAGCAGCGAGGGCGGGAACACAGATACGCAGTATTTT. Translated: CASSEGGNTDTQYF.

The CDR3 sequence: CASSYTRQGTGYGYTF. The CDR3 DNA is TGTGCCAGCAGTTACACCCGACAGGGAACGGGCTATGGCTACACCTTC. J is TRBJ1-2 and V is TRBV6-5; TRBD1 aligns across 7 bases. Trimming took 2 bases from V and 4 from J; bases not matched to a gene: 10. Germline values: CDR1 MNHEY, CDR2 SVGAGI. There are 16 residues in the CDR3.

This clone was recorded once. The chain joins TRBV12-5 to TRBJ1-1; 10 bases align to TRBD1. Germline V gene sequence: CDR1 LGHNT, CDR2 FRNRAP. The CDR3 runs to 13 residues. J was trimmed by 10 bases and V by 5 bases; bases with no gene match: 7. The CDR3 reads CASGRPGQGLAFF. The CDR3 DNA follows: TGTGCTAGTGGTCGCCCGGGACAGGGGTTAGCTTTCTTT.

The CDR3 loop reads CATSDWTGGAFF. CDR3 nucleotides: TGTGCCACCAGTGATTGGACAGGAGGAGCTTTCTTT. This chain connects TRBV24-1 to TRBJ1-1, with 7 bases aligning to TRBD1. Germline CDR1 and CDR2: KGHDR and SFDVKD. Germline trimming cut 2 bases from V and 10 bases from J; bases unmatched to any gene: 3. The CDR3 length is 12 residues.

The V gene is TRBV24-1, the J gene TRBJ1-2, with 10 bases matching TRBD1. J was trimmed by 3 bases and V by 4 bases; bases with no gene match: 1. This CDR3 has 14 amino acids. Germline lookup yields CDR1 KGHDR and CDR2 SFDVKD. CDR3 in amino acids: CATSDGTGDYGYTF. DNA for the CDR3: TGTGCCACCAGTGACGGGACAGGGGACTATGGCTACACCTTC.

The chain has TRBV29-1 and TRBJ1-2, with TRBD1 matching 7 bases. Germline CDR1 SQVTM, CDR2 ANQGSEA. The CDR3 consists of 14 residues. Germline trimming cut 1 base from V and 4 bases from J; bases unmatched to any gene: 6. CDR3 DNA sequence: TGCAGCGTTGAAGGGAGGGGGCGCGGCTATGGCTACACCTTC. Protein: CSVEGRGRGYGYTF.

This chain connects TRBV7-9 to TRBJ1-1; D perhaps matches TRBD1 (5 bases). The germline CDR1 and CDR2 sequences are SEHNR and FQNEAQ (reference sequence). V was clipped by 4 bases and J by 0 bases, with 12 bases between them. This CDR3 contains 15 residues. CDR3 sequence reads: CASSSQTEMNTEAFF. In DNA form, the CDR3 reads TGTGCCAGCAGCTCACAGACAGAAATGAACACTGAAGCTTTCTTT.

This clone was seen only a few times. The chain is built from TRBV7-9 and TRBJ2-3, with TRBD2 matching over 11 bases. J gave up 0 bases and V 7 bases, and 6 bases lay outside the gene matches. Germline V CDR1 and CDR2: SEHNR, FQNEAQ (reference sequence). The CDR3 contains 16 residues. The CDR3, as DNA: TGTGCCAGCAAAATTTTAGCGGGGGGGAGCACAGATACGCAGTATTTT. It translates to CASKILAGGSTDTQYF.

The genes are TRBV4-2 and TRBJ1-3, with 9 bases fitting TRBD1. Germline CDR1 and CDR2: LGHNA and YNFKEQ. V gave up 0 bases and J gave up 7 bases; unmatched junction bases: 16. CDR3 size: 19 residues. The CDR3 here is CASSQEPGQGNTKANTIYF. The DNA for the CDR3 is TGTGCCAGCAGCCAAGAACCGGGACAGGGTAACACGAAAGCCAACACCATATATTTT.

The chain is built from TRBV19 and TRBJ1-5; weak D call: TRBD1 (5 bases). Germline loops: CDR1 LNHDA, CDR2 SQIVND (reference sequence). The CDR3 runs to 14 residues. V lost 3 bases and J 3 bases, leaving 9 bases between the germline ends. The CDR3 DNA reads TGTGCCAGTAGTATCGCACAGGTCAATCAGCCCCAGCATTTT. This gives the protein CASSIAQVNQPQHF.

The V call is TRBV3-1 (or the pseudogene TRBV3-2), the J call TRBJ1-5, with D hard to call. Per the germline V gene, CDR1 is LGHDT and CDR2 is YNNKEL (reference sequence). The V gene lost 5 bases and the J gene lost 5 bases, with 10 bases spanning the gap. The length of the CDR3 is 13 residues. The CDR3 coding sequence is TGTGCCAGCAGCAACGTGGCCGATCAGCCCCAGCATTTT. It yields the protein CASSNVADQPQHF.

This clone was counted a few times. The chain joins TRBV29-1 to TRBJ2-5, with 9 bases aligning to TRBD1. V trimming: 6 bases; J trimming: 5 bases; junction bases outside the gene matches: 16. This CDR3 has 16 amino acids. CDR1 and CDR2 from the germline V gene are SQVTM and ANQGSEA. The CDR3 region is CSVPGQGQFRMETQYF. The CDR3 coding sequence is TGCAGCGTACCGGGACAGGGTCAATTTAGGATGGAGACCCAGTACTTC.

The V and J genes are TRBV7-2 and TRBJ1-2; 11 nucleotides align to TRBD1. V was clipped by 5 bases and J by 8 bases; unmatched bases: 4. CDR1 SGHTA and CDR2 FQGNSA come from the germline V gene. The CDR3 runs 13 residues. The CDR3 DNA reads TGTGCCAGCAGCACCCGGACAGGGGGCGGCTACACCTTC. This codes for CASSTRTGGGYTF.

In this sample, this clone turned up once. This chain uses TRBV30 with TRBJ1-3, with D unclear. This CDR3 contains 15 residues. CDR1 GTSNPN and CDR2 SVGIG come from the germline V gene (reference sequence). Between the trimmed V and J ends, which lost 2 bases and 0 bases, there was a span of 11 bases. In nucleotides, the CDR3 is TGTGCCTGGAGTCGGAGACGGAGCTCTGGAAACACCATATATTTT. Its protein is CAWSRRRSSGNTIYF.

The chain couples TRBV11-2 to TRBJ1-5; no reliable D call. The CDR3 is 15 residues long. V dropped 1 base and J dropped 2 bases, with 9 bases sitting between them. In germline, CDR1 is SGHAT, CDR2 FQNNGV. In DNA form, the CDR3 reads TGTGCCAGCAGCTTAGGAGGAGTGGGCAATCAGCCCCAGCATTTT. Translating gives CASSLGGVGNQPQHF.